This passage covers 5 T cell receptor beta chains from one sample sequenced in a study of T cells and Merkel cell carcinoma outcomes. TCRdb keeps only in-frame clones here, not all; method: immunoSEQ multiplex PCR. The table shows 13,000 to 15,000 clones, with just under 95% occurring only once. The material sequenced was tumor tissue from Merkel cell carcinoma. The receptors come from a human donor with Merkel cell carcinoma.

The V and J genes are TRBV18 and TRBJ1-4; D gene unclear. The CDR3 contains 14 residues. CDR1 is KGHSH, CDR2 LQKENI, per germline. V lost 3 bases and J 8 bases, leaving 13 bases between the germline ends. CDR3: CASSPTSLLEKLFF. As DNA, the CDR3 is TGTGCCAGCTCACCCACGAGTCTCCTAGAAAAACTGTTTTTT.

The V gene is TRBV7-9, the J gene TRBJ2-3, with 10 bases aligning to TRBD2. The germline gives CDR1 SEHNR, CDR2 FQNEAQ (reference sequence). V dropped 1 base and J dropped 4; count of bases not matched to a gene: 8. This CDR3 has 17 residues. CDR3 sequence: CASSLVLSGRRADTQYF. The DNA for the CDR3 is TGTGCCAGCAGCTTAGTTCTTAGCGGGAGGCGAGCAGATACGCAGTATTTT. Variable domain in full (rest from reference TRBV7-9 and TRBJ2-3): DTGVSQNPRHKITKRGQNVTFRCDPISEHNRLYWYRQTLGQGPEFLTYFQNEAQLEKSRLLSDRFSAERPKGSFSTLEIQRTEQGDSAMYLCASSLVLSGRRADTQYFGPGTRLTVL.

J is TRBJ2-1 and V is TRBV30; D remains ambiguous. This CDR3 is built from 11 residues. CDR1 is GTSNPN, CDR2 SVGIG, per germline (reference sequence). V lost 4 bases and J lost 4, with 5 bases in between. The CDR3 region is CAWTTYNEQFF. The CDR3 DNA is TGTGCCTGGACCACGTACAATGAGCAGTTCTTC.

This clone appeared a single time. The chain joins TRBV5-5 to TRBJ1-2; D is ambiguous. Trimming cost V 4 bases and J 0 bases, with 10 bases left between them. From germline, CDR1 is SGHKS and CDR2 YYEKEE (reference sequence). The CDR3 spans 14 residues. CDR3 region: CASSPTEANYGYTF. The CDR3 region has the DNA TGTGCCAGCAGCCCTACAGAAGCTAACTATGGCTACACCTTC. Full variable domain (remainder filled in from reference TRBV5-5 and TRBJ1-2): DAGVTQSPTHLIKTRGQQVTLRCSPISGHKSVSWYQQVLGQGPQFIFQYYEKEERGRGNFPDRFSARQFPNYSSELNVNALLLGDSALYLCASSPTEANYGYTFGSGTRLTVV.

The chain has TRBV18 and TRBJ2-1; tentatively, D is TRBD1 (6 bases). The CDR3 runs to 12 residues. Trimming shortened V by 6 bases and J by 8 bases, and 11 bases separated the two germline ends. In germline, CDR1 is KGHSH, CDR2 LQKENI. CDR3 sequence: CASSPNRDEQFF. As DNA, the CDR3 is TGTGCCAGCTCTCCCAACAGGGATGAGCAGTTCTTC.